This T cell receptor beta chain comes out of a study of OX40 agonist ivuxolimab in advanced cancers. Study in general: The study gave patients intravenous ivuxolimab at 0.01 to 10 mg/kg every 2 weeks.

The CDR3 length is 13 residues. V was pared by 10 bases and J by 2 bases, with 14 bases between. Germline V CDR1 and CDR2: ENHRY, SYGVKD. This table comes from immunoSEQ multiplex PCR, and its TCRdb copy is limited to in-frame clones, with some not included. The table shows around 27,000 clones, with about three quarters occurring only once. About this clone: Antigen: not known.

Study findings and constraints: At 0.1 to 3.0 mg/kg and by week 6, clonal expansion occurred in CD4+ and CD8+ blood T cells.

The sequencing used CD4+ or CD8+ T cells sorted from blood, collected in a trial of the OX40 agonist ivuxolimab. The chain links TRBV10-3 to TRBJ2-5, with TRBD2 as a possible D gene (5 bases). This TCR was sampled from an adult with an advanced solid tumor such as melanoma, head and neck, liver or kidney cancer. The CDR3 coding sequence is TGTGCCACAGAGGGCCAAGAACAAGAGACCCAGTACTTC. Protein sequence: CATEGQEQETQYF.